The T cell receptor (beta chain) described here comes from a study of T-cell memory formation after mild COVID-19. In this sample, this clonotype turned up a few times. MiXCR was run by TCRdb on the 5' RACE reads, yielding one entry per CDR3 protein. Of about 320,000 distinct CDR3 sequences in the sample, more than 13% are singletons; the top ten hold about 21%. CDR1 ENHRY and CDR2 SYGVKD come from the germline V gene. Trimming removed 3 bases from V and 4 bases from J; junction bases left unmatched: 3. This CDR3 has 15 residues. The sample comprised PBMCs or a T cell subset sorted from them (not recorded which). The V and J genes are TRBV10-3 and TRBJ2-3; TRBD2 agrees at 11 bases. The sequence derives from a young man who had mild COVID-19 (a few samples of this study predate the infection). Cell type and time point are not known. CDR3 nucleotide sequence: TGTGCCATCAGTGATAGCGGGGGGGCCCCAGATACGCAGTATTTT. Protein: CAISDSGGAPDTQYF.